The next 30 T cell receptor beta chains were all read from a single sample in a study of T-cell memory formation after mild COVID-19. TCRdb redid the calling of the 5' RACE reads with MiXCR, one entry per CDR3 protein. The profile shows about 470,000 distinct CDR3 sequences, around a sixth of them singletons. The sample taken for sequencing was PBMCs or a T cell subset sorted from them (not recorded which). The receptors derive from an adult woman who had mild COVID-19 (a few samples of this study predate the infection). Cell type and time point are not known.

V and J are TRBV11-2 and TRBJ1-2, with D perhaps TRBD1 (5 bases). CDR3 length: 16 amino acids. Trimming took off 0 bases at V and 5 bases at J, with 16 bases between the two ends. The germline V gene has CDR1 SGHAT and CDR2 FQNNGV. This CDR3 reads CASSLDQRLGEYGYTF. The CDR3 DNA is TGTGCCAGCAGCTTAGATCAGAGATTAGGGGAATATGGCTACACCTTC.

V and J are TRBV3-1 and TRBJ2-5, with TRBD1 identical over 7 bases. V shed 0 bases, J shed 5 bases, and the junction held 9 bases outside the gene matches. This CDR3 has 16 amino acids. Germline V gene data show CDR1 as LGHDT and CDR2 as YNNKEL (reference sequence). CDR3 nucleotide sequence: TGTGCCAGCAGCCAAGATCTAGGGGGCGGTGAGGAGACCCAGTACTTC. This codes for CASSQDLGGGEETQYF.

V usage is TRBV27 and J usage is TRBJ2-7, with 15 bases lining up with TRBD2. Germline lookup yields CDR1 MNHEY and CDR2 SMNVEV (reference sequence). This CDR3 is 16 amino acids long. The V gene end was trimmed by 6 bases and the J gene end by 3 bases; junction bases not matched to a gene: 6. The CDR3 DNA follows: TGTGCCAGCAGCTTGGGACTAGCGGGAGGACACTACGAGCAGTACTTC. Protein: CASSLGLAGGHYEQYF.

This clonotype appeared a few times. The chain joins TRBV14 to TRBJ2-3, with 9 nucleotides matching TRBD1. Germline V gene data show CDR1 as SGHDN and CDR2 as FVKESK. The CDR3 is 16 amino acids. V lost 1 base and J lost 8; bases outside the gene matches: 10. CDR3 sequence: CASSQAGTGSRSTQYF. CDR3 nucleotides: TGTGCCAGCAGCCAAGCCGGGACAGGGAGCCGGAGTACGCAGTATTTT.

This rearrangement joins TRBV20-1 to TRBJ2-2; 9 nucleotides agree with TRBD2. Germline CDR1 and CDR2: DFQATT and SNEGSKA (reference sequence). This CDR3 comprises 14 residues. V shed 4 bases and J 7 bases; nucleotides not matched to a gene: 7. The CDR3 sequence is CSAKQAGGNGELFF. CDR3 nucleotide sequence: TGCAGTGCTAAGCAAGCGGGAGGAAACGGGGAGCTGTTTTTT.

This clonotype was detected a few times. This chain connects TRBV9 to TRBJ2-5; 8 bases align to TRBD1. Germline V lookup: CDR1 SGDLS, CDR2 YYNGEE. Unmatched junction bases numbered 6, after V lost 2 bases and J lost 3 bases. CDR3 length: 15 amino acids. CDR3: CASSVPKTGEETQYF. The DNA for the CDR3 is TGTGCCAGCAGCGTCCCTAAGACAGGGGAAGAGACCCAGTACTTC.

The rearrangement uses TRBV6-6 and TRBJ2-5, with D perhaps assigned TRBD1 or TRBD2 (6 bases each). The ends were cut back, 5 bases at V and 3 bases at J, with 16 bases in the middle. The CDR3 runs to 15 residues. Germline-derived CDR1 and CDR2 are MNHNY and SVGAGI (reference sequence). CDR3: CASSRSRGAEETQYF. Here the CDR3 DNA reads TGTGCCAGCAGTCGCTCAAGGGGGGCCGAAGAGACCCAGTACTTC.

This clonotype was counted only a few times. The chain couples TRBV29-1 to TRBJ2-1; D may be TRBD2 (6 bases). Trimming took 6 bases from V and 4 from J, leaving 19 bases between them. The CDR3 is 15 residues long. Germline values: CDR1 SQVTM, CDR2 ANQGSEA. The CDR3: CSVVEEGSSYNEQFF. The CDR3 DNA reads TGCAGCGTCGTGGAGGAGGGGTCGAGTTACAATGAGCAGTTCTTC.

This clonotype was detected only a few times. This rearrangement joins TRBV23-1 to TRBJ2-7; 10 nucleotides match TRBD1. TRBV23-1 is assigned to the ORF class and has an uncertain function. V shed 7 bases and J 5 bases; nucleotides not matched to a gene: 5. This CDR3 contains 13 residues. CDR3 amino acids: CASTGTGDDEQYF. CDR3 nucleotide sequence: TGCGCCAGCACCGGGACAGGGGATGACGAGCAGTACTTC.

This clonotype was observed a few times. This rearrangement joins TRBV9 to TRBJ2-3; 8 nucleotides line up with TRBD1. The germline gives CDR1 SGDLS, CDR2 YYNGEE. Trimming at V came to 3 bases and at J to 0 bases, leaving 3 bases not matched to a gene. This CDR3 region has 15 residues. The chain's CDR3 is CASSARQGSTDTQYF. The CDR3 DNA is TGTGCCAGCAGCGCCCGACAGGGGAGCACAGATACGCAGTATTTT.

This clonotype appeared a few times. This chain joins TRBV4-3 and TRBJ2-1; 11 positions match TRBD2. The V gene's germline CDR1 is LGHNA and CDR2 YSLEER. The ends lost 4 bases at V and 3 bases at J; junction bases unmatched: 11. This CDR3 comprises 18 residues. The DNA of the CDR3 is TGCGCCAGCAGCCGGCACCAGTCGACTAGCGGGAACTACAATGAGCAGTTCTTC. Amino acids: CASSRHQSTSGNYNEQFF.

A few counts support this clonotype. This chain uses TRBV5-1 with TRBJ1-2, with a possible D match to TRBD1 (5 bases). The CDR3 is 16 residues long. The germline CDR1 and CDR2 sequences are SGHRS and YFSETQ. Trimming removed 0 bases at V and 7 bases at J, with 19 bases between. The CDR3 nucleotides read TGCGCCAGCAGCTTGGCCGACCACAGGACGAATTCTGGCTACACCTTC. Amino acid sequence: CASSLADHRTNSGYTF.

This clonotype was found a few times. The chain carries TRBV2 and TRBJ1-1, with D possibly TRBD1 on 6 matching bases. CDR3 size: 14 residues. CDR1 SNHLY and CDR2 FYNNEI come from the germline V gene. V was pared by 2 bases and J by 8 bases, with 15 bases between. Here the CDR3 DNA reads TGTGCCAGCAGTGAAAGTGGTTTCGACAGGGAAGCTTTCTTT. Its translation is CASSESGFDREAFF.

The rearrangement uses TRBV5-1 and TRBJ1-6, with 10 positions matching TRBD1. The V segment lost 0 bases and the J segment 9 bases; nucleotides outside the gene matches: 6. This CDR3 contains 16 residues. Germline V gene lookup returns CDR1 SGHRS and CDR2 YFSETQ. CDR3 sequence (DNA): TGCGCCAGCAGCTTGGACGGACAGGGGGTATCTTCACCCCTCCACTTT. Translated: CASSLDGQGVSSPLHF.

This clonotype was seen a few times. V usage is TRBV20-1 and J usage is TRBJ2-3; maybe TRBD2 (5 bases). This CDR3 comprises 14 residues. The V end was cut by 5 bases, the J end by 1 base, with 13 bases between. CDR1 is DFQATT and CDR2 is SNEGSKA in the germline V gene (reference sequence). The CDR3 region is CSAWGEVRTDTQYF. CDR3 nucleotide sequence: TGCAGTGCTTGGGGAGAGGTCCGCACAGATACGCAGTATTTT.

To note about this clonotype: A junction boundary mismatches the germline segment, possibly from a read error. J is TRBJ2-3 and V is TRBV6-4; possibly TRBD1 for D (5 bases). This CDR3 is 13 amino acids long. Per germline, CDR1 MRHNA and CDR2 SNTAGT. CDR3: CASSDGRGTSPFF. CDR3 in DNA: TGTGCCAGCAGTGATGGTAGGGGTACCTCCCCCTTTTTT.

The chain has TRBV6-2 or TRBV6-3 and TRBJ2-7; D uncertain. The CDR3 contains 13 residues. The germline V gene encodes CDR1 MNHEY and CDR2 SVGEGT. V lost 2 bases and J lost 3, with 8 bases in between. CDR3 sequence: CASSYGGFYEQYF. The CDR3 region has the DNA TGTGCCAGCAGTTACGGTGGTTTCTACGAGCAGTACTTC.

This rearrangement joins TRBV7-2 to TRBJ2-7; TRBD2 matches 11 bases. Trimming took 4 bases from V and 6 from J; bases not matched to a gene: 14. Germline V gene lookup returns CDR1 SGHTA and CDR2 FQGNSA. The CDR3 loop spans 17 amino acids. CDR3 DNA sequence: TGTGCCAGCAGCTACCGGCACACTAGCGGGAGTCTCTTCGAGCAGTACTTC. Protein sequence: CASSYRHTSGSLFEQYF.

V and J are TRBV2 and TRBJ2-5; 9 bases fit TRBD2. V was clipped by 3 bases and J by 3 bases; unmatched bases: 2. Germline V gene lookup returns CDR1 SNHLY and CDR2 FYNNEI. The CDR3 spans 14 residues. For the CDR3, the DNA is TGTGCCAGCAGTGAGGGGACTAGCAAAGAGACCCAGTACTTC. Amino acids: CASSEGTSKETQYF. The whole variable domain, filled in from reference TRBV2 and TRBJ2-5, reads EPEVTQTPSHQVTQMGQEVILRCVPISNHLYFYWYRQILGQKVEFLVSFYNNEISEKSEIFDDQFSVERPDGSNFTLKIRSTKLEDSAMYFCASSEGTSKETQYFGPGTRLLVL.

This chain joins TRBV7-2 and TRBJ1-1; D is ambiguous. Per the germline V gene, CDR1 is SGHTA and CDR2 is FQGNSA. V lost 0 bases and J lost 3, with 8 bases in between. This CDR3 contains 14 residues. This chain's CDR3 is CASSLALFDTEAFF. As DNA, the CDR3 is TGTGCCAGCAGCTTAGCTTTATTTGACACTGAAGCTTTCTTT.

V and J are TRBV7-9 and TRBJ2-1, with 7 bases fitting TRBD1. Germline V gives CDR1 SEHNR, CDR2 FQNEAQ (reference sequence). V shed 2 bases and J 5 bases; nucleotides not matched to a gene: 6. CDR3 size: 15 residues. This CDR3 is CASSLSQGVHNEQFF. The CDR3 nucleotides are TGTGCCAGCAGCTTAAGTCAGGGGGTCCACAATGAGCAGTTCTTC.

This clonotype was recorded once. This rearrangement joins TRBV28 to TRBJ2-1; D may be TRBD2 (6 bases). This CDR3 has 15 amino acids. Germline V gene data show CDR1 as MDHEN and CDR2 as SYDVKM. The V and J ends lost 2 bases and 7 bases respectively, with 15 bases between them. CDR3 nucleotides: TGTGCCAGCAGTTTAGCCGGGGGTAGGTGGAATGAGCAGTTCTTC. This gives the protein CASSLAGGRWNEQFF.

The chain has TRBV7-2 and TRBJ2-7, with D unclear. Looked up from germline, CDR1 is SGHTA and CDR2 is FQGNSA. V was trimmed by 2 bases and J by 6 bases, leaving 5 bases between them. This CDR3 is built from 11 residues. The CDR3: CASSLFVEQYF. For the CDR3, the DNA is TGTGCCAGCAGCTTATTTGTCGAGCAGTACTTC.

The sample holds many counts of this clonotype. This sequence joins TRBV2 and TRBJ2-3; 7 nucleotides align to TRBD2. Germline V CDR1 and CDR2: SNHLY, FYNNEI. The CDR3 runs to 17 residues. V shed 0 bases, J shed 0 bases, and the junction held 6 bases outside the gene matches. The CDR3 DNA reads TGTGCCAGCAGTGAAGCGCTCCGGACTAGTAGCACAGATACGCAGTATTTT. Its protein product is CASSEALRTSSTDTQYF.

This chain connects TRBV9 to TRBJ1-2; possible D gene TRBD1, 5 bases. The CDR3 has 17 amino acids. V was trimmed by 4 bases and J by 5 bases, leaving 24 bases between them. Germline lookup yields CDR1 SGDLS and CDR2 YYNGEE. CDR3 sequence reads: CASSMNPRQPLNYGYTF. The CDR3 DNA sequence: TGTGCCAGCAGCATGAACCCGAGACAGCCTCTAAATTATGGCTACACCTTC.

The chain joins TRBV28 to TRBJ1-2; weak D call: TRBD1 (5 bases). The CDR3 sequence is 15 residues long. Per germline, CDR1 MDHEN and CDR2 SYDVKM. Trimming took off 7 bases at V and 7 bases at J, with 22 bases between the two ends. The CDR3 sequence is CASNPSRAGLLGYTF. Here the CDR3 DNA reads TGTGCCAGCAACCCCAGCCGGGCAGGGTTGCTTGGCTACACCTTC.

The V and J genes are TRBV9 and TRBJ1-1, with D maybe TRBD1 (5 bases). This CDR3 has 14 residues. V lost 0 bases and J lost 4, with 10 bases in between. Germline loops: CDR1 SGDLS, CDR2 YYNGEE. CDR3 loop: CASSVEGMVTEAFF. The CDR3 region has the DNA TGTGCCAGCAGCGTAGAGGGGATGGTCACTGAAGCTTTCTTT.

V is TRBV7-9 and J is TRBJ2-3; no firm D call. CDR1 is SEHNR, CDR2 FQNEAQ, per germline (reference sequence). With 5 bases removed from V and 3 bases from J, the gap between germline ends came to 21 bases. The CDR3 loop spans 17 amino acids. CDR3 in DNA: TGTGCCAGCAGCCCACCGGCGCTGCTATACCGGACAGATACGCAGTATTTT. This codes for CASSPPALLYRTDTQYF.

The genes are TRBV3-1 and TRBJ2-7; D not resolved. Germline V lookup: CDR1 LGHDT, CDR2 YNNKEL (reference sequence). The CDR3 totals 14 residues. V was clipped by 4 bases and J by 3 bases, with 13 bases between them. The CDR3 protein is CASSPFSASYEQYF. For the CDR3, the DNA is TGTGCCAGCAGCCCCTTCAGCGCCAGCTACGAGCAGTACTTC.

This clonotype was recorded a few times. The V call is TRBV4-1, the J call TRBJ1-2, with D possibly TRBD1 on 6 matching bases. V was shortened by 1 base and J by 4 bases, with 16 bases between the two germline ends. The CDR3 runs to 16 residues. CDR1 and CDR2 (germline): MGHRA, YSYEKL. The CDR3 bases are TGCGCCAGCAGCCAAGTCCTGATCGGGACAACCTATGGCTACACCTTC. The encoded protein is CASSQVLIGTTYGYTF.